The T cell receptor beta chain described here comes from a study of cytomegalovirus exposure and HLA in healthy donors. Overall study context: Most genotyped donors, 75% to 85% of about 430, had Caucasian-associated genetic ancestry.

This PCR relied on a set of 60 Vbeta primers and 13 Jbeta primers. In the study's own analysis: An analysis that came later counted roughly 80 million unique TCR beta chains, approximately 12 million shared. Assay used: immunoSEQ multiplex PCR; TCRdb lists only in-frame clones, some missing. D and trimming were read from the DNA, whereas the V and J calls and clone size are those reported in that table. The table shows 95,000 to 150,000 clones, with 75% to 90% occurring only once. There were likely unrecorded immune exposures, though donors were nominally healthy when sampled. Study-level points and caveats: Associated with cytomegalovirus, according to the listing, were 150 to 200 TCR beta chains.

The CDR3 is 18 amino acids. V dropped 4 bases and J dropped 4; count of bases not matched to a gene: 13. The germline V gene encodes CDR1 SGHRS and CDR2 YFSETQ. With regard to this clone: The antigen is not known.

The sequenced sample consisted of PBMCs. The gene calls are TRBV5-1 and TRBJ2-2; TRBD2 matches at 10 bases. The origin of this receptor is a man between 50 and 59 years old in good health and CMV-seronegative. CDR3 protein: CASSPGLAPRYSTGELFF. CDR3 nucleotides: TGCGCCAGCAGCCCGGGACTAGCGCCGAGATACAGCACCGGGGAGCTGTTTTTT.